This TCR beta chain was found in a study of cytomegalovirus exposure and HLA in healthy donors. Overall study: Across 350 to 400 genotyped donors, 65% to 90% landed in the Caucasian-associated ancestry cluster.

PCR employed 60 Vbeta and 13 Jbeta primers. The method was immunoSEQ multiplex PCR; TCRdb's version includes in-frame clones alone and lacks a portion of them. The sample consists of fewer than 120,000 clones, 78% of them appearing once. CDR3 length: 16 amino acids. Germline CDR1 is ENHRY and CDR2 is SYGVKD. V lost 6 bases, J lost 0 bases, and 7 bases stayed unmatched. The study sampled nominally healthy donors, though unrecorded immune exposures were likely. The study, taken as a whole, reports: The likely explanation for a cluster of highly shared sequence variants was sequencing artifact. Several V segments, TRBV6-2 and TRBV6-3 among them, could not be told apart and were dropped.

Regarding this clone: No antigen is known for it.

The gene calls are TRBV10-3 and TRBJ2-1; 8 bases map to TRBD1. The sequencing input was PBMCs. The sequence was obtained from a woman between 25 and 40 years old in good health and CMV-seronegative. The CDR3 region is CAIRTGGTSSYNEQFF. The CDR3 nucleotides read TGTGCCATCAGAACAGGGGGGACGAGCTCCTACAATGAGCAGTTCTTC.